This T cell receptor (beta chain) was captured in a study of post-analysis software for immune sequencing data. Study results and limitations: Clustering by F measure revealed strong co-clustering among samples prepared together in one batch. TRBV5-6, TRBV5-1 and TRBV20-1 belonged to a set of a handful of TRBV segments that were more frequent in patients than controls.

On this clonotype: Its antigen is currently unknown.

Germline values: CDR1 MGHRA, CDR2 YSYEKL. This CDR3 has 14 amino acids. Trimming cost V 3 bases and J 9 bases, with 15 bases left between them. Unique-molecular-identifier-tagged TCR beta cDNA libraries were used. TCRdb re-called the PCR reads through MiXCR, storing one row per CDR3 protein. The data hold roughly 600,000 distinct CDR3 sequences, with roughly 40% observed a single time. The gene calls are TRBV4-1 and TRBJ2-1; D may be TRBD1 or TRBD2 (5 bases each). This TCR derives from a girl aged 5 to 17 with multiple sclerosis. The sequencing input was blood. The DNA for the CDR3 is TGCGCCAGCAGCCACGGGGCCCTTTTTGGTGAGCAGTTCTTC. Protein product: CASSHGALFGEQFF.